This T cell receptor (beta chain) came from a study of cytomegalovirus exposure and HLA in healthy donors. General study points: Rare sequences made up most TCRs, while some public TCRs were found in many donors. The classifier reportedly diagnosed cytomegalovirus status with high specificity and sensitivity. Cytomegalovirus association was listed for roughly 160 TCR beta chains.

The germline CDR1 and CDR2 sequences are GTSNPN and SVGIG (reference sequence). The CDR3 runs 13 residues. V was clipped by 0 bases and J by 6 bases, with 12 bases between them. The method was immunoSEQ multiplex PCR; TCRdb's version includes in-frame clones alone and lacks a portion of them. The profile shows 200,000 or so clones, approximately 84% of them singletons. In the case of this clone: Its antigen is not identified.

An approximately 130-subject validation cohort, separate from the approximately 670-subject first cohort, supplied the donors. The sequenced material came from PBMCs. J is TRBJ2-7 and V is TRBV30, with D tentatively TRBD1 (6 bases). This TCR was recovered from a man aged 18 to 29 in good health and CMV-seropositive. The CDR3 bases are TGTGCCTGGAGTGTAAACAGGGTAAGCGAGCAGTACTTC. Protein product: CAWSVNRVSEQYF.